This T cell receptor beta chain originates from a study of shared clonotypes between healthy human individuals. Sorted-subset replicate PCRs used roughly 210 ng of genomic DNA. This amount corresponded to tens of thousands of T cell genomes. Method: immunoSEQ multiplex PCR; TCRdb's copy keeps in-frame clones and lacks some. The sample shows 1,400,000 or so clones, 97% to 99% of them seen only once. The V end was cut by 7 bases, the J end by 3 bases, with 12 bases between. Germline V CDR1 and CDR2: SGHVS, FNYEAQ. The CDR3 loop spans 14 amino acids. Each of the donors was a healthy adult who was HIV-negative and had not had a recent acute infection or vaccination.

The clonotype comes from a man under 40 in good health. The sequencing sample was made of naive CD4+ T cells sorted from blood. The subset: CD45RA+ positively selected. V gene TRBV7-6 combines with J gene TRBJ2-2, with D hard to call. The DNA for the CDR3 is TGTGCCAGCAAAGTGACGGACCACACCGGGGAGCTGTTTTTT. Translating it yields CASKVTDHTGELFF.